The next 15 T cell receptor beta chains were all read from a single sample in a study of T cells in Graves' hyperthyroidism and ophthalmopathy. Researchers took RNA transcripts and amplified the TCR beta CDR3 regions from them. During a first-round RT-PCR of the TCR CDR3, the HTBI primer set was used. TCRdb re-called the multiplex PCR reads with MiXCR, one entry per CDR3 protein. The top ten hold about 14% of the sample, which has 300,000 to 450,000 distinct CDR3 sequences, around a sixth seen once. Sequences were obtained from blood. These receptors were obtained from a woman in her 40s with Graves' ophthalmopathy.

Comment on this clonotype: At one of its ends the junction is not consistent with the germline gene, which may arise from a read error. The chain couples TRBV5-1 to TRBJ1-2; a possible D gene is TRBD1 (5 bases). The CDR3 has 13 amino acids. Germline V gene data show CDR1 as SGHRS and CDR2 as YFSETQ. CDR3 sequence: CASSFGQVYGYIF. The CDR3 DNA follows: TGCGCCAGCAGTTTCGGACAAGTCTATGGCTACATCTTC.

The V call is TRBV6-1, the J call TRBJ2-7; 10 bases align to TRBD1. The germline gives CDR1 MNHNS, CDR2 SASEGT. There are 17 residues in the CDR3. Germline trimming cut 5 bases from V and 5 bases from J; bases unmatched to any gene: 15. The CDR3 reads CASSLVLPRDRGNEQYF. For the CDR3, the DNA is TGTGCCAGCAGTCTCGTGCTTCCCCGGGACAGGGGAAACGAGCAGTACTTC.

This clonotype was seen at least ten times. The chain links TRBV4-3 to TRBJ1-1; TRBD1 is a possible D gene (5 bases). The V gene lost 0 bases and the J gene lost 1 base, with 12 bases spanning the gap. The length of the CDR3 is 16 residues. The germline V gene encodes CDR1 LGHNA and CDR2 YSLEER. The CDR3 region has the DNA TGCGCCAGCAGCCAAGATCGGCGGGACCAGAACACTGAAGCTTTCTTT. Amino acid sequence: CASSQDRRDQNTEAFF.

In its sample, this clonotype was seen many times. J is TRBJ1-5 and V is TRBV12-3 or TRBV12-4; TRBD1 matches 8 bases. The CDR3 contains 16 residues. Trimming took 5 bases from V and 7 from J; bases not matched to a gene: 13. CDR3 bases: TGTGCCAGCAGTGCGCCGGGACAGGCTTGGGGACAGCCCCAGCATTTT. Translation: CASSAPGQAWGQPQHF.

This clonotype came up many times. The chain couples TRBV5-4 to TRBJ2-1; possible D gene TRBD2, 6 bases. Deletions cut 0 bases from V and 6 bases from J, with 13 bases between. Germline-derived CDR1 and CDR2 are SGHNT and YYREEE (reference sequence). The CDR3 is 15 residues long. The CDR3 coding sequence is TGTGCCAGCAGCTTGGGGGCGGGGCCGGGCAATGAGCAGTTCTTC. Translating gives CASSLGAGPGNEQFF.

This clonotype was detected many times. This sequence joins TRBV28 and TRBJ1-5; no reliable D call. The CDR3 extends over 16 amino acids. Germline V lookup: CDR1 MDHEN, CDR2 SYDVKM. V was trimmed by 4 bases and J by 2 bases, leaving 15 bases between them. CDR3 in amino acids: CASSSPGVKGNQPQHF. The CDR3 DNA follows: TGTGCCAGCAGTTCCCCCGGAGTTAAAGGCAATCAGCCCCAGCATTTT.

This clonotype was counted ten times or more. The chain joins TRBV7-2 to TRBJ1-2; the match to TRBD1 covers 9 bases. This CDR3 region has 13 residues. Germline V CDR1 and CDR2: SGHTA, FQGNSA. Trimming cost V 3 bases and J 7 bases; bases outside gene matches: 3. The CDR3 loop is CASSLGTGFGYTF. CDR3 DNA sequence: TGTGCCAGCAGCTTGGGGACAGGGTTTGGCTACACCTTC.

J is TRBJ1-3 and V is TRBV6-5, with 11 bases fitting TRBD1. The CDR3 is 16 amino acids. The germline V gene encodes CDR1 MNHEY and CDR2 SVGAGI. Trimming took 4 bases from V and 3 from J; bases not matched to a gene: 5. DNA of the CDR3: TGTGCCAGCAGTTCCGGACAGGGGGCGGTTGGAAACACCATATATTTT. Its translation is CASSSGQGAVGNTIYF.

The chain uses TRBV4-1 and TRBJ2-7; 12 bases fit TRBD2. Germline-derived CDR1 and CDR2 are MGHRA and YSYEKL. Losses at the gene ends were 6 bases for V and 2 bases for J; bases not matched to a gene: 5. This CDR3 contains 15 residues. CDR3 sequence: CASRGLAGHAYEQYF. The CDR3 DNA reads as TGCGCCAGCAGGGGACTAGCGGGTCACGCCTACGAGCAGTACTTC.

The chain combines TRBV4-3 with TRBJ2-7; 10 bases line up with TRBD2. Germline loops: CDR1 LGHNA, CDR2 YSLEER. The CDR3 consists of 16 residues. The V segment lost 0 bases and the J segment 2 bases; nucleotides outside the gene matches: 4. The CDR3 coding sequence is TGCGCCAGCAGCCAAGAAAGCGGGAGGGGTACCTACGAGCAGTACTTC. It translates to CASSQESGRGTYEQYF.

The V and J genes are TRBV15 and TRBJ1-1; TRBD1 aligns across 7 bases. Germline V gives CDR1 LNHNV, CDR2 YYDKDF (reference sequence). Unmatched junction bases numbered 7, after V lost 8 bases and J lost 1 base. The CDR3 loop spans 14 amino acids. The CDR3 nucleotides are TGTGCCACCGTTGACAGGGACAGGAACACTGAAGCTTTCTTT. Translation gives CATVDRDRNTEAFF.

This clonotype was seen at least ten times. This rearrangement joins TRBV27 to TRBJ2-7; D possibly matches TRBD1 or TRBD2 (5 bases each). The CDR3 is 14 amino acids. The germline V and J ends were trimmed by 4 bases and 1 base, with 11 bases remaining between them. Germline loops: CDR1 MNHEY, CDR2 SMNVEV (reference sequence). The CDR3, as DNA: TGTGCCAGCAGTTCCCGGGACCCATCCTACGAGCAGTACTTC. This codes for CASSSRDPSYEQYF.

The sample holds many counts of this clonotype. V usage is TRBV30 and J usage is TRBJ1-3; D is undetermined. The CDR3 contains 12 residues. V lost 3 bases, J lost 8 bases, and 11 bases lay in between. Germline assignment: CDR1 GTSNPN and CDR2 SVGIG (reference sequence). The CDR3 here is CAWRARYDTIYF. The DNA for the CDR3 is TGTGCCTGGAGGGCCCGGTATGACACCATATATTTT.

This clonotype was seen at least ten times. This sequence joins TRBV20-1 and TRBJ1-2; D is perhaps TRBD1 (5 bases). Germline V gene data show CDR1 as DFQATT and CDR2 as SNEGSKA (reference sequence). The CDR3 is 14 amino acids. The germline V and J ends were trimmed by 4 bases and 4 bases, with 16 bases remaining between them. CDR3 region: CSATPTVRGYGYTF. The CDR3 region has the DNA TGCAGTGCTACTCCGACAGTTCGGGGCTATGGCTACACCTTC.

This clonotype was picked up a small number of times. The chain carries TRBV6-2 or TRBV6-3 and TRBJ1-1, with D unclear. Germline values: CDR1 MNHEY, CDR2 SVGEGT. The CDR3 length is 14 residues. V was shortened by 6 bases and J by 0 bases, with 11 bases between the two germline ends. The DNA of the CDR3 is TGTGCCAGCAGCTATCTCGACATGAACACTGAAGCTTTCTTT. Its protein is CASSYLDMNTEAFF.